The T cell receptor (beta chain) under discussion was sequenced for a study of shared clonotypes between healthy human individuals. The study, taken as a whole, reports: Having only a few donors restricted how much genetic and exposure-history diversity was captured. Memory subsets generally showed lower estimated richness than naive subsets. The authors expected sequencing depth to affect clonotype sharing among donors.

Healthy HIV-negative adults without recent acute infections or vaccinations served as donors. Produced via immunoSEQ multiplex PCR; TCRdb's table is partial and in-frame only. The sample carries about a million clones, about 80% recorded once. Trimming removed 1 base from V and 3 bases from J, with 10 bases in between. This CDR3 region has 15 residues. Germline CDR1 is SGDLS and CDR2 is YYNGEE. This clone occurred once. Its target is unknown. The clonotype originates from a man younger than 35 in good health. Sequenced sample: memory CD4+ T cells sorted from blood. Subset reported: CD45RA-negative fraction. The chain joins TRBV9 to TRBJ2-2, with TRBD2 as a possible D gene (6 bases). The CDR3 loop is CASSVLALDTGELFF. DNA of the CDR3: TGTGCCAGCAGCGTACTAGCGCTTGACACCGGGGAGCTGTTTTTT.